This T cell receptor beta chain is from a study of T cells after yellow fever vaccination. From the 5' RACE reads, TCRdb called clonotypes with MiXCR, one entry per CDR3 protein. The sample holds approximately 300,000 distinct CDR3 sequences, 8.7% seen once. Study outcomes and limitations: Subsequent to the booster, the majority of primary-vaccination clones reappeared (about 97% CD4, about 90% CD8). Abundant contaminating clonotypes from the bulk population could appear in FACS-sorted repertoires.

After removal of 2 bases from V and 1 base from J, the junction contained 3 bases not matched to a gene. The CDR3 covers 14 residues. Germline values: CDR1 DFQATT, CDR2 SNEGSKA (reference sequence). This clonotype was picked up many times. The antigen remains unidentified. Sequenced material: PBMCs, taken on the day of the first yellow fever vaccination. The clonotype was recovered from a man aged 18 to 29 who received the YFV17D yellow fever vaccine. V and J are TRBV20-1 and TRBJ2-3; 7 bases fit TRBD2. The CDR3 nucleotides are TGCAGTGCTAGATTGGGGGGGGGCACAGATACGCAGTATTTT. Its translation: CSARLGGGTDTQYF.